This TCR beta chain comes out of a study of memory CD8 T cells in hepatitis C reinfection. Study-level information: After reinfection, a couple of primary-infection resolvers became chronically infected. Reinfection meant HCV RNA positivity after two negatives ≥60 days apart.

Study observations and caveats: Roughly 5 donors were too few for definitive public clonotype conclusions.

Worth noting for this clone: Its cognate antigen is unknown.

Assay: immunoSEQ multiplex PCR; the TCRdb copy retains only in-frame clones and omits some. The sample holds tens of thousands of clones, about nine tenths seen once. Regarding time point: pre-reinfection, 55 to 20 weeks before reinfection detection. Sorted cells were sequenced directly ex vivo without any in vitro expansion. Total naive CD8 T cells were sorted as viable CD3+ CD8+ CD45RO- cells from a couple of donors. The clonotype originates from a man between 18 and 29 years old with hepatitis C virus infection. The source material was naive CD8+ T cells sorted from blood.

The CDR3: CASSLGVDTYNEQFF. The CDR3 DNA reads TGTGCCAGCAGCTTAGGGGTGGACACCTACAATGAGCAGTTCTTC. The chain links TRBV7-3 to TRBJ2-1, with TRBD1 as a possible D gene (5 bases). The CDR3 is made up of 15 amino acids. Trimming took 2 bases from V and 2 from J, leaving 10 bases between them. Germline CDR1 is SGHTA and CDR2 is FQGTGA.